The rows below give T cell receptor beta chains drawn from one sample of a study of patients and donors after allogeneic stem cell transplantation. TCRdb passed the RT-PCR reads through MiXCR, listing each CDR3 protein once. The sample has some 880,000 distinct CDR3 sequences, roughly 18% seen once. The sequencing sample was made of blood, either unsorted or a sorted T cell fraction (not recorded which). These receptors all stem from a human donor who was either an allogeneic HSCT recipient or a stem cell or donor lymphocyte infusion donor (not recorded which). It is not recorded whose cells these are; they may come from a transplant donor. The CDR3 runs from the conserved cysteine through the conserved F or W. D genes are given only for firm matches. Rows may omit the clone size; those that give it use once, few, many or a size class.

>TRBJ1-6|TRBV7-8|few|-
CASSLLLGTGGLGSPLHF
TGTGCCAGCAGCTTGTTACTAGGGACGGGCGGCTTAGGTTCACCCCTCCACTTT
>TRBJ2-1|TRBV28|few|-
CASSRDEQFF
TGTGCCAGCAGTAGGGATGAGCAGTTCTTC
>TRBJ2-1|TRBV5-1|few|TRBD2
CASSLKERLAGGAHEQFF
TGCGCCAGCAGCTTAAAAGAACGACTAGCGGGGGGGGCCCATGAGCAGTTCTTC
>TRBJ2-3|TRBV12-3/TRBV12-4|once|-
CASSLVVPGGTDTQYF
TGTGCCAGCAGTTTAGTTGTGCCCGGGGGCACAGATACGCAGTATTTT
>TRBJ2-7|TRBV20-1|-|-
CSARPQLDLTYEQYF
TGCAGTGCTAGACCTCAACTGGACCTGACCTACGAGCAGTACTTC
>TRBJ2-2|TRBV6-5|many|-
CASSYGAGITGELFF
TGTGCCAGCAGTTACGGGGCAGGGATCACCGGGGAGCTGTTTTTT
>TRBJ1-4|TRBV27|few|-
CASSLLPGDEKLFF
TGTGCCAGCAGTTTGTTGCCAGGGGATGAAAAACTGTTTTTT
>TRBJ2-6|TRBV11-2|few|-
CASSLVRANVLTF
TGTGCCAGCAGCTTAGTGAGGGCCAACGTCCTGACTTTC
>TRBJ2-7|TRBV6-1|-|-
CASTTPGGGYEQYF
TGTGCCAGCACCACACCCGGGGGTGGCTACGAGCAGTACTTC
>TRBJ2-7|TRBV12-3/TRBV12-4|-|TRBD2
CASSWTSGLSEQYF
TGTGCCAGCAGTTGGACTAGCGGGCTGAGCGAGCAGTACTTC
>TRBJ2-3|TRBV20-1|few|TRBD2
CSARVGVAGPDTQYF
TGCAGTGCTAGAGTGGGAGTAGCGGGGCCAGATACGCAGTATTTT
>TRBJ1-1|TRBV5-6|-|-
CASSSYMGAANTEAFF
TGTGCCAGCAGTTCGTATATGGGGGCTGCGAATACTGAAGCTTTCTTT
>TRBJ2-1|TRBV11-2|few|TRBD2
CASSFRLATYNEQFF
TGTGCCAGCAGCTTCCGACTAGCCACCTACAATGAGCAGTTCTTC
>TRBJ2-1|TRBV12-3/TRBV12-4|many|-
CASASYNEQFF
TGTGCCAGCGCCTCCTACAATGAGCAGTTCTTC
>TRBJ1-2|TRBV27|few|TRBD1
CASSYRTGNGYTF
TGTGCCAGCAGTTACCGGACAGGGAATGGCTACACCTTC
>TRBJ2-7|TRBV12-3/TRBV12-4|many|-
CASSPNSEQYF
TGTGCCAGCAGTCCAAACAGCGAGCAGTACTTC
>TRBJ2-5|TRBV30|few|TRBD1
CAWNSRRDRVYQETQYF
TGTGCCTGGAATAGCCGCAGGGACAGGGTGTACCAAGAGACCCAGTACTTC
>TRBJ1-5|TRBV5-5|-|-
CASSLGDGTNQPQHF
TGTGCCAGCAGCTTGGGGGACGGAACCAATCAGCCCCAGCATTTT
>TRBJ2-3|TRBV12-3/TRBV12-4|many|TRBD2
CASSPGLAGATDTQYF
TGTGCCAGCAGTCCAGGACTAGCGGGGGCCACAGATACGCAGTATTTT
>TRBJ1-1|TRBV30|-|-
CAWSPQGTEAFF
TGTGCCTGGAGTCCCCAGGGGACTGAAGCTTTCTTT
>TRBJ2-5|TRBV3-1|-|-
CASSLLSGRKETQYF
TGTGCCAGCAGCCTACTCAGCGGAAGGAAAGAGACCCAGTACTTC
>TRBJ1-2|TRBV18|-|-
CASSQDRFYGYTF
TGTGCCAGCTCTCAAGACAGATTCTATGGCTACACCTTC
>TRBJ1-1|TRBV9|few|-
CASSVSVDRSTEAFF
TGTGCCAGCAGCGTGTCCGTAGACAGATCCACTGAAGCTTTCTTT
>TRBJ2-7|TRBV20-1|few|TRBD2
CSARDPRTSGYEQYF
TGCAGTGCTAGAGATCCCCGGACTAGCGGTTACGAGCAGTACTTC
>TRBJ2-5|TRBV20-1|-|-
CSASPSFETQYF
TGCAGTGCTAGCCCCTCGTTCGAGACCCAGTACTTC
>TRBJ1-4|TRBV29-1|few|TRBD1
CSARGTGGLLGKLFF
TGCAGCGCTCGGGGGACAGGGGGATTGTTAGGAAAACTGTTTTTT
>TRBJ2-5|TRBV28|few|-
CASKGPASETQYF
TGTGCCAGCAAAGGGCCCGCGTCGGAGACCCAGTACTTC
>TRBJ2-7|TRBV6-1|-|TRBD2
CASSRRDYPTYEQYF
TGTGCCAGCAGTCGCCGGGACTACCCCACCTACGAGCAGTACTTC
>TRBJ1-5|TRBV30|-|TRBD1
CAWSRTGVNQPQHF
TGTGCCTGGAGCAGGACAGGGGTCAATCAGCCCCAGCATTTT
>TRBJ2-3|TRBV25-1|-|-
CASSELTGALGTDTQYF
TGTGCCAGCAGTGAATTAACGGGGGCGCTAGGCACAGATACGCAGTATTTT
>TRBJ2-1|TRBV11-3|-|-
CASSLVAGDNEQFF
TGTGCCAGCAGCTTAGTGGCAGGGGACAATGAGCAGTTCTTC
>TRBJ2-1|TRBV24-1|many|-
CATSDRLVDEQFF
TGTGCCACCAGTGACCGGCTAGTAGATGAGCAGTTCTTC
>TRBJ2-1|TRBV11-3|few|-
CASSLIAGSYNEQFF
TGTGCCAGCAGCTTAATCGCAGGTTCCTACAATGAGCAGTTCTTC
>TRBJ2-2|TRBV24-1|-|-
CATRDRVSGELFF
TGTGCCACCAGGGACCGGGTCTCCGGGGAGCTGTTTTTT